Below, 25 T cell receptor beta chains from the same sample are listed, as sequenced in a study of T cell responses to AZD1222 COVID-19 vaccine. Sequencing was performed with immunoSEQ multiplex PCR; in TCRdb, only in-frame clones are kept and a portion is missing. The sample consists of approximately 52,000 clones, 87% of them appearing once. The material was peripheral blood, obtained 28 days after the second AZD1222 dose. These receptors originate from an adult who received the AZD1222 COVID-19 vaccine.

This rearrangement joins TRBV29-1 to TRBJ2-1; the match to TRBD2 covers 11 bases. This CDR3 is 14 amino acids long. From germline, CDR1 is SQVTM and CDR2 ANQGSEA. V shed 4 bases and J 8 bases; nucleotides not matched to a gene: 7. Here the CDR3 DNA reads TGCAGCGTTGGGGAACTAGCGGGAGTATATGAGCAGTTCTTC. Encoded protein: CSVGELAGVYEQFF.

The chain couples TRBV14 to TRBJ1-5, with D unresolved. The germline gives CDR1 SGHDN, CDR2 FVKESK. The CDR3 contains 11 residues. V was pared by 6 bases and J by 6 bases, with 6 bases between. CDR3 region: CASRSGQPQHF. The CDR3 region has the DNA TGTGCCAGCAGATCGGGTCAGCCCCAGCATTTT.

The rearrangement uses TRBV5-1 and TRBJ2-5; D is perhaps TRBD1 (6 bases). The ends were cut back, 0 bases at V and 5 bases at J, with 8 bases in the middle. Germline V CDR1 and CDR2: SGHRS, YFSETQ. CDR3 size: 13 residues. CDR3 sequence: CASSLAGDETQYF. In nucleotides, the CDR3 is TGCGCCAGCAGCTTGGCAGGGGACGAGACCCAGTACTTC. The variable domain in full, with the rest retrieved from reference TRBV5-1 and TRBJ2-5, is KAGVTQTPRYLIKTRGQQVTLSCSPISGHRSVSWYQQTPGQGLQFLFEYFSETQRNKGNFPGRFSGRQFSNSRSEMNVSTLELGDSALYLCASSLAGDETQYFGPGTRLLVL.

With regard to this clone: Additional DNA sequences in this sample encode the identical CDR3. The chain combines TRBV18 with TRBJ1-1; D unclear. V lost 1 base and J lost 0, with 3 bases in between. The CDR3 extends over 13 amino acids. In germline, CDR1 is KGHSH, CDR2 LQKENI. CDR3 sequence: CASSPQVNTEAFF. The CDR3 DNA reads TGTGCCAGCTCACCACAGGTGAACACTGAAGCTTTCTTT.

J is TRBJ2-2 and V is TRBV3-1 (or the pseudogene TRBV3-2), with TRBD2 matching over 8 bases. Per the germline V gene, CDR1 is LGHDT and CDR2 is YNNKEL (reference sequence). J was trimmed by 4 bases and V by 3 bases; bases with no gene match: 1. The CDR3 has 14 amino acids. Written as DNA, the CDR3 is TGTGCCAGCAGCCATACTAGCGGCACCGGGGAGCTGTTTTTT. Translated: CASSHTSGTGELFF.

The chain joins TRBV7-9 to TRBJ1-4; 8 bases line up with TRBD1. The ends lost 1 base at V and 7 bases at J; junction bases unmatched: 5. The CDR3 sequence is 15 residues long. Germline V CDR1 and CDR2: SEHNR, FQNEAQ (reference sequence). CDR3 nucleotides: TGTGCCAGCAGCTTAGACACAGGGGGACCTGAAAAACTGTTTTTT. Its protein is CASSLDTGGPEKLFF.

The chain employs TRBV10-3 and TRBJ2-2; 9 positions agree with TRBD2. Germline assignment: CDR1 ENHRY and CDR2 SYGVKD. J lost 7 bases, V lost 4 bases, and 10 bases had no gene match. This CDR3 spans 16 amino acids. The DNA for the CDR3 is TGTGCCATCAGTGTGGTTAGCGGGAGCTTGGGCGGGGAGCTGTTTTTT. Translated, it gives CAISVVSGSLGGELFF.

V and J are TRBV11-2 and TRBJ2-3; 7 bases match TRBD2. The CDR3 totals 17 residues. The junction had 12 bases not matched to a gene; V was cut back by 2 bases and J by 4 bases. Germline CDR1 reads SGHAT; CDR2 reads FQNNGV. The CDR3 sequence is CASSLSGLAGGADTQYF. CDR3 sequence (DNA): TGTGCCAGCAGCTTAAGTGGATTAGCGGGCGGGGCAGATACGCAGTATTTT.

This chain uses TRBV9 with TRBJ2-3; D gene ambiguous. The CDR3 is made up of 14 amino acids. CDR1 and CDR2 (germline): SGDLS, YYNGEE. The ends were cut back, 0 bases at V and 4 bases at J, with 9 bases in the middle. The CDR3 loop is CASSVAVPPDTQYF. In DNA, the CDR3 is TGTGCCAGCAGCGTAGCGGTGCCCCCAGATACGCAGTATTTT. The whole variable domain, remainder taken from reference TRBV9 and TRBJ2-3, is DSGVTQTPKHLITATGQRVTLRCSPRSGDLSVYWYQQSLDQGLQFLIQYYNGEERAKGNILERFSAQQFPDLHSELNLSSLELGDSALYFCASSVAVPPDTQYFGPGTRLTVL.

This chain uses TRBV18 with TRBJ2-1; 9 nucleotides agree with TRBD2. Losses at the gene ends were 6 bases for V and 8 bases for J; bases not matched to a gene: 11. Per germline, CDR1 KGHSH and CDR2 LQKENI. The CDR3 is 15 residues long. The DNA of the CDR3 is TGTGCCAGCTCTTCCCTCGTGGCGGGAGGGGATGAGCAGTTCTTC. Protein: CASSSLVAGGDEQFF.

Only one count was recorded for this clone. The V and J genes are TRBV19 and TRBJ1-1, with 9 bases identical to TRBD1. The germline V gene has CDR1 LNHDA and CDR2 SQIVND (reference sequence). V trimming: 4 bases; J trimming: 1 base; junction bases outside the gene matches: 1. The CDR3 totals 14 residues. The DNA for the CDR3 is TGTGCCAGTAGTAGGGACAGGGAGAACACTGAAGCTTTCTTT. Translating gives CASSRDRENTEAFF.

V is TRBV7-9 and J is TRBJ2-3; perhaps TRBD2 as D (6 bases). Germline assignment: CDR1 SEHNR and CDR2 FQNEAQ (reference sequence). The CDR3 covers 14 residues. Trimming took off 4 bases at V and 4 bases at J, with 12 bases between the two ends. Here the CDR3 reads CASSSRDWADTQYF. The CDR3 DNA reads TGTGCCAGCAGCTCAAGGGACTGGGCAGATACGCAGTATTTT. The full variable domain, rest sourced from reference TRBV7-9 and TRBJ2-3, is DTGVSQNPRHKITKRGQNVTFRCDPISEHNRLYWYRQTLGQGPEFLTYFQNEAQLEKSRLLSDRFSAERPKGSFSTLEIQRTEQGDSAMYLCASSSRDWADTQYFGPGTRLTVL.

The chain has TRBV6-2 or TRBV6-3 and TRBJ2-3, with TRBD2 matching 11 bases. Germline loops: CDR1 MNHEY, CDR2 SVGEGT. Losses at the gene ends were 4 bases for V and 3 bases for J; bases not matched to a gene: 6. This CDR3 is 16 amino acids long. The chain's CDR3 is CASSFIAGGRTDTQYF. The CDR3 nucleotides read TGTGCCAGCAGTTTCATAGCGGGAGGGCGTACAGATACGCAGTATTTT.

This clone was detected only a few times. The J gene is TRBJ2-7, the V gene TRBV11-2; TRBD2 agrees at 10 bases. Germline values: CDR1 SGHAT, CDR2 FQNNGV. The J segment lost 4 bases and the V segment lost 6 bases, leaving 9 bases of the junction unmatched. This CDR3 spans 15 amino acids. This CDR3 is CASSSATSGWYEQYF. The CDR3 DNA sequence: TGTGCCAGCAGTTCCGCGACTAGCGGGTGGTACGAGCAGTACTTC.

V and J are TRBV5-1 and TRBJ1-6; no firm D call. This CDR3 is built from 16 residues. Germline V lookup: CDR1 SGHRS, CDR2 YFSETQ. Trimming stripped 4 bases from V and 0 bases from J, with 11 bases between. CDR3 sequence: CASSGAGSSYNSPLHF. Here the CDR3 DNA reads TGCGCCAGCAGCGGAGCGGGAAGCTCCTATAATTCACCCCTCCACTTT.

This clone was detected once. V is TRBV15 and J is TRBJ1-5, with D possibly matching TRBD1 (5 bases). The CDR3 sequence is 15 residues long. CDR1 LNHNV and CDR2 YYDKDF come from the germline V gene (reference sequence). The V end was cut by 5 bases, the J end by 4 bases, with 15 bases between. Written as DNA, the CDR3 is TGTGCCACCAGCGGGGCAGGTCGCGCAAATCAGCCCCAGCATTTT. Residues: CATSGAGRANQPQHF.

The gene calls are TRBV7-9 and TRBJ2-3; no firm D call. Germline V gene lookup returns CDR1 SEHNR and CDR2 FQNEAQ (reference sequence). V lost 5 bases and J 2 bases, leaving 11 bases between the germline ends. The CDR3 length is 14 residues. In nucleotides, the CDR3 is TGTGCCAGCAGCCCCGGACGGGTCACAGATACGCAGTATTTT. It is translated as CASSPGRVTDTQYF.

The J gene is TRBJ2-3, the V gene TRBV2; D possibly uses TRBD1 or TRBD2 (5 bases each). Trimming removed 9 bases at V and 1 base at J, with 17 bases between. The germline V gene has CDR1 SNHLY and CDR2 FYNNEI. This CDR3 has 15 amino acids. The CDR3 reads CARTRGPLRTDTQYF. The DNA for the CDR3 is TGTGCCAGAACTAGGGGCCCCCTACGCACAGATACGCAGTATTTT.

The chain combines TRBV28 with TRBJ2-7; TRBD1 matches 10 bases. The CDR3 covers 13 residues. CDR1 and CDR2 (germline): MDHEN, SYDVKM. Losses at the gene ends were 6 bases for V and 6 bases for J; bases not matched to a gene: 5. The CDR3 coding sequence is TGTGCCAGCAGGGGACAGGGGCGAGGCGAGCAGTACTTC. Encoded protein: CASRGQGRGEQYF.

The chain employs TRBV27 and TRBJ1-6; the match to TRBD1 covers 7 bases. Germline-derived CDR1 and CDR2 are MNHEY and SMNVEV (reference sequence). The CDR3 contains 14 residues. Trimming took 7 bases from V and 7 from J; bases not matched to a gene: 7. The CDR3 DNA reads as TGTGCCAGCACCCGACAGGGTGGAAATTCACCCCTCCACTTT. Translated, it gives CASTRQGGNSPLHF.

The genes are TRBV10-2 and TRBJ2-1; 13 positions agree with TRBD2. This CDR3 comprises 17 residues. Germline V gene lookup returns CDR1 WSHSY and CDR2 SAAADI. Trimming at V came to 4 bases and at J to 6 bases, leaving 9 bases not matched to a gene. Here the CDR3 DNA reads TGCGCCAGCAGTGTCCCGGGACTAGCGGGGCGCCCCAATGAGCAGTTCTTC. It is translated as CASSVPGLAGRPNEQFF.

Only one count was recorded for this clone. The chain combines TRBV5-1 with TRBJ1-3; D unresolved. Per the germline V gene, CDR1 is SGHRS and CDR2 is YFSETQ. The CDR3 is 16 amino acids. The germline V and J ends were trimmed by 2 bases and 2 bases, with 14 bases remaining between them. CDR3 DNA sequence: TGCGCCAGCAGCTTAGAAGGCACCGTGACTGGAAACACCATATATTTT. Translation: CASSLEGTVTGNTIYF.

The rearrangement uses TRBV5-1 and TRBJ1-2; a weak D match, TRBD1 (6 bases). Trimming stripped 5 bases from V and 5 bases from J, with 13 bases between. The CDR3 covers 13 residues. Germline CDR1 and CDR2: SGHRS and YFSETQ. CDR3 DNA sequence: TGCGCCAGCAGGAACGGGACATCGTATGGCTACACCTTC. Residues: CASRNGTSYGYTF.

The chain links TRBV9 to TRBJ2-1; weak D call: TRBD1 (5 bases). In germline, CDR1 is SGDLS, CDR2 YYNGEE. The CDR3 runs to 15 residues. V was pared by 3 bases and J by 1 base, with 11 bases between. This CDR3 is CASSGQLASYNEQFF. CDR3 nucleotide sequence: TGTGCCAGCAGCGGACAGCTGGCTTCCTACAATGAGCAGTTCTTC.

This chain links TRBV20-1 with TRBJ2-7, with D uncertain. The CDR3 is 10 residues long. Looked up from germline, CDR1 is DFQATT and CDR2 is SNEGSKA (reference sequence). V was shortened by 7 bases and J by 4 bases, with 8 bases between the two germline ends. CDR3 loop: CSVPGYEQYF. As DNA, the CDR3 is TGCAGTGTCCCCGGGTACGAGCAGTACTTC.